The 10 T cell receptor beta chains in this list originate from one sample, sequenced in a study of molecular identifiers for immune sequencing clone quantification. From the PCR reads, TCRdb called clonotypes with MiXCR, one entry per CDR3 protein. The sample lists about half a million distinct CDR3 sequences; over 20% were seen once. Source material: naive CD8+ T cells from blood, with Jurkat cell RNA spiked in. This sample's subset: FACS-sorted CD8+CD4-CCR7+CD45RA+ naive T cells. These receptor sequences come from a human donor in good health. Some libraries in this study had Jurkat cell RNA spiked in.

This clonotype appeared a few times. This chain connects TRBV4-1 to TRBJ1-1, with 9 bases identical to TRBD1. J lost 8 bases, V lost 3 bases, and 10 bases had no gene match. This CDR3 contains 15 residues. The germline CDR1 and CDR2 sequences are MGHRA and YSYEKL. CDR3: CASSHRQQGALEAFF. The CDR3, as DNA: TGCGCCAGCAGCCACCGCCAACAGGGGGCCCTCGAAGCTTTCTTT.

Comments on this clonotype: This may stem from a read error, because a much larger clone lies one nucleotide away. This rearrangement joins TRBV11-2 to TRBJ2-1; a possible D gene is TRBD1 (5 bases). Germline V lookup: CDR1 SGHAT, CDR2 FQNNGV. The CDR3 spans 16 residues. The CDR3 protein is CAGSLSWPPGSNEQFF. CDR3 DNA: TGTGCCGGCAGCTTATCCTGGCCGCCAGGGTCCAATGAGCAGTTCTTC.

The chain recombines TRBV6-5 with TRBJ2-1; the match to TRBD1 covers 7 bases. Germline-derived CDR1 and CDR2 are MNHEY and SVGAGI. CDR3 length equals 15 residues. V shed 4 bases and J 8 bases; nucleotides not matched to a gene: 11. The CDR3 bases are TGTGCCAGCAGTTTCTTGGGGACAGAGGGCGATGAGCAGTTCTTC. It specifies CASSFLGTEGDEQFF.

This clonotype has a handful of counts. Germline is not matched at one junction end, which may reflect a read error. The rearrangement uses TRBV5-3 and TRBJ1-1; no clear D gene. TRBV5-3 is assigned to the ORF class and has an uncertain function. The CDR3 totals 13 residues. CDR3 loop: CASSLATVVGAFF. In DNA form, the CDR3 reads TGTGCCAGCAGCTTGGCAACGGTGGTGGGAGCTTTCTTT.

This clonotype came up many times. V is TRBV13 and J is TRBJ1-3; D is possibly TRBD1 (5 bases). From germline, CDR1 is PRHDT and CDR2 FYEKMQ (reference sequence). Trimming took 5 bases from V and 2 from J, leaving 10 bases between them. The CDR3 length is 14 residues. The CDR3 reads CASSPMGAGNTIYF. The CDR3 DNA follows: TGTGCCAGCAGCCCGATGGGGGCTGGAAACACCATATATTTT.

V gene TRBV28 combines with J gene TRBJ2-2; D remains ambiguous. V lost 6 bases, J lost 7 bases, and 15 bases lay in between. This CDR3 is 14 amino acids long. CDR1 MDHEN and CDR2 SYDVKM come from the germline V gene. The CDR3 sequence: CASSYSGWNGELFF. The CDR3 bases are TGTGCCAGCAGCTATTCTGGGTGGAACGGGGAGCTGTTTTTT.

This clonotype was counted a few times. This chain links TRBV6-2 or TRBV6-3 with TRBJ1-1; D is unclear. V was trimmed by 2 bases and J by 0 bases, leaving 7 bases between them. Germline V CDR1 and CDR2: MNHEY, SVGEGT. This CDR3 has 14 residues. This CDR3 reads CASSYGLMNTEAFF. CDR3 nucleotides: TGTGCCAGCAGTTACGGGCTGATGAACACTGAAGCTTTCTTT.

The chain combines TRBV6-2 or TRBV6-3 with TRBJ1-1, with a weak D call TRBD1 (6 bases). Germline values: CDR1 MNHEY, CDR2 SVGEGT. This CDR3 contains 13 residues. The V end lost 8 bases, the J end lost 7 bases, and 17 bases lay between the germline ends. Here the CDR3 DNA reads TGTGCCAGCTCCCCGGACAGCCGAGTTGAAGCTTTCTTT. Amino acid sequence: CASSPDSRVEAFF.

The gene calls are TRBV12-3 or TRBV12-4 and TRBJ2-2; D not resolved. The V and J ends lost 3 bases and 8 bases respectively, with 10 bases between them. There are 13 residues in the CDR3. The CDR3 loop reads CASSFWGSGELFF. CDR3 nucleotide sequence: TGTGCCAGCAGTTTCTGGGGTAGTGGGGAGCTGTTTTTT.

Ten or more counts support this clonotype. The gene calls are TRBV5-1 and TRBJ2-5; perhaps D is TRBD1 or TRBD2 (5 bases each). V was clipped by 4 bases and J by 7 bases, with 23 bases between them. The CDR3 is 16 amino acids. The germline V gene encodes CDR1 SGHRS and CDR2 YFSETQ. The CDR3 is CASSLQDSLGVGTQYF. CDR3 nucleotide sequence: TGCGCCAGCAGCCTACAAGACAGCCTGGGGGTTGGGACCCAGTACTTC.